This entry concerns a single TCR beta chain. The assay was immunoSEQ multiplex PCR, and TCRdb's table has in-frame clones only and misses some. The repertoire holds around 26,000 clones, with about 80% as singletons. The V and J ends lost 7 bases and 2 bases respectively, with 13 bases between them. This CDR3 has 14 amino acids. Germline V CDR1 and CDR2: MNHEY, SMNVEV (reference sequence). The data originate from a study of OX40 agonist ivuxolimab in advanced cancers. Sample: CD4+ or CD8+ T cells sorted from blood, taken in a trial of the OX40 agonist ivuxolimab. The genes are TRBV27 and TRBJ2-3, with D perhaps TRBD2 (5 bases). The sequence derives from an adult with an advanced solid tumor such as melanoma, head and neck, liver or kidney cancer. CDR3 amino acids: CASTQNSATDTQYF. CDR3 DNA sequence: TGTGCCAGCACCCAAAATAGCGCCACAGATACGCAGTATTTT.